One sample yielded the 6 T cell receptor beta chains listed below, sequenced in a study of T cell repertoires in cytomegalovirus infection. TCRdb itself ran the reads through MiXCR, one entry per CDR3 protein. There are 750,000 to 950,000 distinct CDR3 sequences in the sample; about 29% occur only once, and around 12% lies in the top ten. These receptors' antigens are unknown. Sequencing used cultured CD8+ T cells from PBMCs, obtained from culture after CMV antigen stimulation. The receptors come from a human donor in good health (CMV status not recorded). Some clones in this sample may be carry-over from other donors' samples.

This chain links TRBV27 with TRBJ1-1; weak D call: TRBD1 (5 bases). CDR1 is MNHEY and CDR2 is SMNVEV in the germline V gene (reference sequence). V lost 5 bases and J lost 6, with 16 bases in between. The CDR3 loop spans 14 amino acids. The CDR3 sequence: CASSISLGVAEAFF. The DNA of the CDR3 is TGTGCCAGCAGTATAAGTTTGGGGGTGGCTGAAGCTTTCTTT.

This clonotype was detected many times. The chain combines TRBV7-6 with TRBJ2-1; 9 positions match TRBD2. Germline trimming cut 3 bases from V and 3 bases from J; bases unmatched to any gene: 6. From germline, CDR1 is SGHVS and CDR2 FNYEAQ. The CDR3 loop spans 16 amino acids. The CDR3 is CASSFGSGGFYNEQFF. CDR3 nucleotide sequence: TGTGCCAGCAGCTTTGGTAGCGGGGGTTTCTACAATGAGCAGTTCTTC.

This chain uses TRBV5-4 with TRBJ1-3, with D possibly being TRBD1 (6 bases). The V end lost 0 bases, the J end lost 8 bases, and 9 bases lay between the germline ends. Germline-derived CDR1 and CDR2 are SGHNT and YYREEE (reference sequence). CDR3 length equals 13 residues. DNA for the CDR3: TGTGCCAGCAGCTTGGAATCAGGGGACACCATATATTTT. Translated: CASSLESGDTIYF.

The chain employs TRBV7-9 and TRBJ1-5; 8 nucleotides line up with TRBD1. Germline CDR1 is SEHNR and CDR2 is FQNEAQ (reference sequence). Germline trimming cut 4 bases from V and 0 bases from J; bases unmatched to any gene: 17. The length of the CDR3 is 20 residues. The CDR3 DNA sequence: TGTGCCAGCAGCTCCCTAAAGGACAGGGTTGGGGCTTATAGCAATCAGCCCCAGCATTTT. This codes for CASSSLKDRVGAYSNQPQHF. Complete variable domain (other parts from reference TRBV7-9 and TRBJ1-5): DTGVSQNPRHKITKRGQNVTFRCDPISEHNRLYWYRQTLGQGPEFLTYFQNEAQLEKSRLLSDRFSAERPKGSFSTLEIQRTEQGDSAMYLCASSSLKDRVGAYSNQPQHFGDGTRLSIL.

This clonotype showed up just a few times. The chain combines TRBV5-5 with TRBJ1-4; 8 bases fit TRBD1. The V gene end was trimmed by 2 bases and the J gene end by 4 bases; junction bases not matched to a gene: 4. CDR1 is SGHKS, CDR2 YYEKEE, per germline (reference sequence). The CDR3 extends over 15 amino acids. The CDR3 DNA is TGTGCCAGCAGCTTAAGACAGGGGATTAATGAAAAACTGTTTTTT. This encodes CASSLRQGINEKLFF.

This clonotype showed up just a few times. The chain employs TRBV28 and TRBJ2-1, with 7 bases identical to TRBD1. The ends lost 6 bases at V and 4 bases at J; junction bases unmatched: 3. The CDR3 is 13 amino acids. The germline gives CDR1 MDHEN, CDR2 SYDVKM. Here the CDR3 DNA reads TGTGCCAGCAGAAGGGACAGATACAATGAGCAGTTCTTC. Its translation is CASRRDRYNEQFF.